This TCR beta chain was captured in a study of cytomegalovirus exposure and HLA in healthy donors. Study findings and constraints: Researchers counted around 150 TCR beta chains as cytomegalovirus-associated.

Trimming cost V 4 bases and J 2 bases, with 10 bases left between them. The germline V gene has CDR1 SGHRS and CDR2 YFSETQ. This CDR3 is 14 amino acids long. With regard to this clone: Its antigen is currently unknown.

The donors were part of the validation cohort, which consisted of under 150 subjects and was separate from the first cohort of several hundred subjects. Measured with immunoSEQ multiplex PCR; TCRdb has only the in-frame clones, and not every one. The sample lists fewer than 95,000 clones, less than 95% occurring once. The clonotype comes from a woman aged 18-35 years in good health and CMV-seronegative. Material for sequencing was PBMCs. This sequence joins TRBV5-1 and TRBJ1-3; D is possibly TRBD1 (6 bases). CDR3 DNA sequence: TGCGCCAGCAGCGTGGACAGCACTGGAAACACCATATATTTT. Its translation: CASSVDSTGNTIYF.